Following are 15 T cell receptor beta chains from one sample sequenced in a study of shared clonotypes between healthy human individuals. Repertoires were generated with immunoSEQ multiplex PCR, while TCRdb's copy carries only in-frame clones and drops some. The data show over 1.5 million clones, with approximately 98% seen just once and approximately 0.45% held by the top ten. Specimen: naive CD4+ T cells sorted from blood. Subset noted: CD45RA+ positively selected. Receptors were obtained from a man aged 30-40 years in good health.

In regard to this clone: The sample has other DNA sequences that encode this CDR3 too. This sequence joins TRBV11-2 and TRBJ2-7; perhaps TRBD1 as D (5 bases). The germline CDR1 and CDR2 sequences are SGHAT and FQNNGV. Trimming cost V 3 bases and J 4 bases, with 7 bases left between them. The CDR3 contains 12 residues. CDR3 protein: CASSFRGYEQYF. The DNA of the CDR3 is TGTGCCAGCAGCTTTAGGGGTTACGAGCAGTACTTC. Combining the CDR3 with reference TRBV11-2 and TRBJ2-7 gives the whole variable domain EAGVAQSPRYKIIEKRQSVAFWCNPISGHATLYWYQQILGQGPKLLIQFQNNGVVDDSQLPKDRFSAERLKGVDSTLKIQPAKLEDSAVYLCASSFRGYEQYFGPGTRLTVT.

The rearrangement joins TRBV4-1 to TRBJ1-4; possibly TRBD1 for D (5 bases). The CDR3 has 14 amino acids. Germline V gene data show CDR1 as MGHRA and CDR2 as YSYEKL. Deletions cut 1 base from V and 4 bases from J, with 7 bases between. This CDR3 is CASSQAGYNEKLFF. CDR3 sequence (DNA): TGCGCCAGCAGCCAAGCAGGGTATAATGAAAAACTGTTTTTT.

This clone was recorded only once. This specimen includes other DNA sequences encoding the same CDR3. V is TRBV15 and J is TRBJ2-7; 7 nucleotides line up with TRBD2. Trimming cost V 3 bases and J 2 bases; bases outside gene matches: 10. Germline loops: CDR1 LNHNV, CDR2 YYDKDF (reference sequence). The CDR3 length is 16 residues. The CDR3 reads CATSSELAGVAYEQYF. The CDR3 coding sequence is TGTGCCACCAGCAGTGAGTTGGCGGGGGTCGCCTACGAGCAGTACTTC.

The CDR3, as DNA: TGTGCCAGCAGCTTGTTTCCAGCGGGTTTCTCCTACGAGCAGTACTTC. It translates to CASSLFPAGFSYEQYF. The chain has TRBV5-6 and TRBJ2-7, with D possibly TRBD2 on 6 matching bases. Trimming cost V 1 base and J 0 bases, with 14 bases left between them. The CDR3 has 16 residues. Germline-derived CDR1 and CDR2 are SGHDT and YYEEEE. The variable domain in full, with the rest retrieved from reference TRBV5-6 and TRBJ2-7, is DAGVTQSPTHLIKTRGQQVTLRCSPKSGHDTVSWYQQALGQGPQFIFQYYEEEERQRGNFPDRFSGHQFPNYSSELNVNALLLGDSALYLCASSLFPAGFSYEQYFGPGTRLTVT.

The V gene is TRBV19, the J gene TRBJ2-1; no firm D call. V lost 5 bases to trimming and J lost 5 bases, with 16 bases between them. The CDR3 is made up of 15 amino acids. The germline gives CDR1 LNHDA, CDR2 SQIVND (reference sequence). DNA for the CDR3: TGTGCCAGTAGTTCAGAGATTGGGCTTAACAATGAGCAGTTCTTC. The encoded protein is CASSSEIGLNNEQFF.

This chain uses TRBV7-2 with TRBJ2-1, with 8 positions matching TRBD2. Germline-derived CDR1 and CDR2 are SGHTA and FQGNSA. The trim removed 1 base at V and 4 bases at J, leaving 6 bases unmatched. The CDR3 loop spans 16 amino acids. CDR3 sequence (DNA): TGTGCCAGCAGCTTAGTAGGTAGCGGGGAGTACAATGAGCAGTTCTTC. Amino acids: CASSLVGSGEYNEQFF.

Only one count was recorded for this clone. CDR3 amino acids: CASSAGLRTGELFF. CDR3 DNA sequence: TGTGCCAGCAGCGCGGGGTTAAGAACCGGGGAGCTGTTTTTT. The V call is TRBV9, the J call TRBJ2-2, with D possibly matching TRBD2 (5 bases). This CDR3 comprises 14 residues. The germline gives CDR1 SGDLS, CDR2 YYNGEE. With 3 bases removed from V and 5 bases from J, the gap between germline ends came to 11 bases.

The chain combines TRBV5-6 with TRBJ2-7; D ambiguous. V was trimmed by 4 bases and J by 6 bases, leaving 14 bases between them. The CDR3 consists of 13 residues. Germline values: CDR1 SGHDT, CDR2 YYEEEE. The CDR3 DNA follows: TGTGCCAGCAGCGTAAGGCCGATCACCGAGCAGTACTTC. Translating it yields CASSVRPITEQYF.

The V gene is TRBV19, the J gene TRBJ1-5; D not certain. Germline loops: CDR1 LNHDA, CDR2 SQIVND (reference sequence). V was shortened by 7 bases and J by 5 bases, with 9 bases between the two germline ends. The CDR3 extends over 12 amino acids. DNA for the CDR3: TGTGCCAGTAAACCTCCATATCAGCCCCAGCATTTT. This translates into CASKPPYQPQHF.

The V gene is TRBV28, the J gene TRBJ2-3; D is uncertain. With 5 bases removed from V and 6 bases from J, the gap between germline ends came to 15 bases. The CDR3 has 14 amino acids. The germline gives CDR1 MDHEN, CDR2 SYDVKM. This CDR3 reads CASSGLGGADTQYF. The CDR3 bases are TGTGCCAGCAGTGGCCTTGGCGGCGCCGATACGCAGTATTTT.

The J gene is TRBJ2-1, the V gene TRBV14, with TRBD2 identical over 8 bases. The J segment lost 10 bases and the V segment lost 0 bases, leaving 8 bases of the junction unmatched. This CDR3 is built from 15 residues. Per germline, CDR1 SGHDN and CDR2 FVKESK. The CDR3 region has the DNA TGTGCCAGCAGCCAAGAGTACGGGAGGGCACAAGAGCAGTTCTTC. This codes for CASSQEYGRAQEQFF.

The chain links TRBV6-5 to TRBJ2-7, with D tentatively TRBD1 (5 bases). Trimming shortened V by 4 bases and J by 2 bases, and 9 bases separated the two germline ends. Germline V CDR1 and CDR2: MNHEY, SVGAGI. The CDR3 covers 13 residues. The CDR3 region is CASSSVGPYEQYF. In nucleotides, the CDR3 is TGTGCCAGCAGTTCGGTGGGGCCCTACGAGCAGTACTTC.

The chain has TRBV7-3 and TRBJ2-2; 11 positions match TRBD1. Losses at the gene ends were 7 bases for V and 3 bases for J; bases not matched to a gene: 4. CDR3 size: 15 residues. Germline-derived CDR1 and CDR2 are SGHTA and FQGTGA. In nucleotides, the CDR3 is TGTGCCAGCACCCCGGGACAGGGGGACACCGGGGAGCTGTTTTTT. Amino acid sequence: CASTPGQGDTGELFF. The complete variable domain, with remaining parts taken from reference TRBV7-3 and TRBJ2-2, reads GAGVSQTPSNKVTEKGKYVELRCDPISGHTALYWYRQSLGQGPEFLIYFQGTGAADDSGLPNDRFFAVRPEGSVSTLKIQRTERGDSAVYLCASTPGQGDTGELFFGEGSRLTVL.

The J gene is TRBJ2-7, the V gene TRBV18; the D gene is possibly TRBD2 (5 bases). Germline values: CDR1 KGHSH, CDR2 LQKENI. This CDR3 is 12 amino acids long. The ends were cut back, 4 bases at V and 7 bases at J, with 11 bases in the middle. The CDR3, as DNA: TGTGCCAGCTCACGAATGCCGGGGGAGCAGTACTTC. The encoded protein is CASSRMPGEQYF. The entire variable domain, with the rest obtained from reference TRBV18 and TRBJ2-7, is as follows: NAGVMQNPRHLVRRRGQEARLRCSPMKGHSHVYWYRQLPEEGLKFMVYLQKENIIDESGMPKERFSAEFPKEGPSILRIQQVVRGDSAAYFCASSRMPGEQYFGPGTRLTVT.

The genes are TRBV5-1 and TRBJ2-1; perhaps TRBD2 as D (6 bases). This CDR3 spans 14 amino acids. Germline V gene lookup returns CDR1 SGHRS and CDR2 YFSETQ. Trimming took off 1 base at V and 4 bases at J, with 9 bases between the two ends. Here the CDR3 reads CASSLREVYNEQFF. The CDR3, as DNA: TGCGCCAGCAGCTTGAGGGAGGTTTACAATGAGCAGTTCTTC.